One sample yielded the 7 T cell receptor beta chains listed below, sequenced in a study of T cell responses to AZD1222 COVID-19 vaccine. Assay: immunoSEQ multiplex PCR; the TCRdb copy retains only in-frame clones and omits some. The top ten hold roughly 1% of the sample, which has approximately 180,000 clones, approximately 92% seen once. The sample consisted of peripheral blood, taken 28 days after the second dose of the MenACWY control vaccine. Source of these receptors: an adult who received the MenACWY meningococcal vaccine as a control.

V is TRBV19 and J is TRBJ1-1; TRBD1 is a possible D gene (6 bases). Looked up from germline, CDR1 is LNHDA and CDR2 is SQIVND (reference sequence). V gave up 3 bases and J gave up 1 base, with 9 bases separating them. This CDR3 has 14 amino acids. CDR3 protein: CASSMDSRNTEAFF. The CDR3 DNA sequence: TGTGCCAGTAGTATGGACAGTCGGAACACTGAAGCTTTCTTT.

This sequence joins TRBV19 and TRBJ1-2; 8 bases are a match to TRBD1. The germline V gene has CDR1 LNHDA and CDR2 SQIVND (reference sequence). With 0 bases clipped from V and 8 bases from J, the junction kept 5 bases outside the gene matches. The CDR3 is 14 amino acids. CDR3 in amino acids: CASSIEGTGLGYTF. CDR3 nucleotides: TGTGCCAGTAGTATAGAGGGGACAGGACTCGGCTACACCTTC.

The V call is TRBV15, the J call TRBJ2-3; D call uncertain. This CDR3 is 13 amino acids long. Germline lookup yields CDR1 LNHNV and CDR2 YYDKDF (reference sequence). The V and J ends lost 0 bases and 4 bases respectively, with 5 bases between them. CDR3 sequence reads: CATSRDPSDTQYF. In DNA, the CDR3 is TGTGCCACCAGCAGAGATCCCTCAGATACGCAGTATTTT.

The chain joins TRBV5-1 to TRBJ2-5, with 10 bases matching TRBD1. The V and J ends lost 0 bases and 4 bases, in that order; junction bases with no gene match: 3. The CDR3 extends over 15 amino acids. CDR1 is SGHRS and CDR2 is YFSETQ in the germline V gene. The CDR3 DNA follows: TGCGCCAGCAGCTTGGGACAGGGGGCAGGAGAGACCCAGTACTTC. It yields the protein CASSLGQGAGETQYF.

This chain connects TRBV25-1 to TRBJ1-2; possible D gene TRBD1, 5 bases. Deletions cut 1 base from V and 2 bases from J, with 14 bases between. This CDR3 has 16 residues. Germline values: CDR1 MGHDK, CDR2 SYGVNS. This CDR3 reads CASSEWGGVGNYGYTF. CDR3 coding DNA: TGTGCCAGCAGTGAATGGGGAGGGGTTGGGAACTATGGCTACACCTTC.

This clone was seen only a few times. CDR3 bases: TGTGCCAGCAGCCAAGTTAGAGGACTAGGGGTAAATGAGCAGTTCTTC. It codes for CASSQVRGLGVNEQFF. This chain uses TRBV14 with TRBJ2-1; 7 bases are shared with TRBD2. V shed 1 base and J 7 bases; nucleotides not matched to a gene: 10. This CDR3 has 16 amino acids. From germline, CDR1 is SGHDN and CDR2 FVKESK. Full variable domain (missing parts from reference TRBV14 and TRBJ2-1): EAGVTQFPSHSVIEKGQTVTLRCDPISGHDNLYWYRRVMGKEIKFLLHFVKESKQDESGMPNNRFLAERTGGTYSTLKVQPAELEDSGVYFCASSQVRGLGVNEQFFGPGTRLTVL.

A note on this clone: Other DNA sequences from this sample encode an identical CDR3 as well. The chain recombines TRBV19 with TRBJ1-3, with TRBD1 matching 7 bases. This CDR3 has 14 amino acids. Looked up from germline, CDR1 is LNHDA and CDR2 is SQIVND (reference sequence). Losses at the gene ends were 8 bases for V and 0 bases for J; bases not matched to a gene: 4. The CDR3, as DNA: TGTGCCAGTCGCACAGGGGCCTCTGGAAACACCATATATTTT. Translating it yields CASRTGASGNTIYF. Based on the CDR3 plus reference TRBV19 and TRBJ1-3, the full variable domain is DGGITQSPKYLFRKEGQNVTLSCEQNLNHDAMYWYRQDPGQGLRLIYYSQIVNDFQKGDIAEGYSVSREKKESFPLTVTSAQKNPTAFYLCASRTGASGNTIYFGEGSWLTVV.